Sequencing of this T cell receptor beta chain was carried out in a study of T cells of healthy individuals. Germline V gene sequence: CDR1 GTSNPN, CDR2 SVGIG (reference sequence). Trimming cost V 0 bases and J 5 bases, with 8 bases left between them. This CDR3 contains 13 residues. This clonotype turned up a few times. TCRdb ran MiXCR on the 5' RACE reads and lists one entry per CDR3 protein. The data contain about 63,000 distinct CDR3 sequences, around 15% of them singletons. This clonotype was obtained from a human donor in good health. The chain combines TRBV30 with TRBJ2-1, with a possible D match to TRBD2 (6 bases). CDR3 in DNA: TGTGCCTGGAGTGTAGGGGAGGACAATGAGCAGTTCTTC. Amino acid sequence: CAWSVGEDNEQFF.